This passage covers 16 T cell receptor beta chains from one sample sequenced in a study of regulatory T cells in long-lasting Graves disease. Stated time point: newly diagnosed GD, antithyroid drugs for less than 3 months. From PBMCs, RNA was extracted and then used to make the TCR library. The TCR beta library used iRepertoire HTBI primers with Arm-PCR amplification of CDR3. From the multiplex PCR reads, TCRdb called clonotypes with MiXCR, one entry per CDR3 protein. The sample lists around 500,000 distinct CDR3 sequences, 16% seen once, with just under 25% in the top ten. The same sample was also studied in work on T cells in Graves' hyperthyroidism and ophthalmopathy.

This sample comprised peripheral blood mononuclear cells (PBMCs), obtained at new diagnosis, from a patient treated with antithyroid drugs. These receptors were taken from a woman aged 35 to 60 with Graves disease.

This clonotype was counted only a few times. The rearrangement uses TRBV19 and TRBJ2-7; 10 nucleotides line up with TRBD1. This CDR3 spans 17 amino acids. In germline, CDR1 is LNHDA, CDR2 SQIVND (reference sequence). The V gene end was trimmed by 5 bases and the J gene end by 5 bases; junction bases not matched to a gene: 15. CDR3 in amino acids: CASSLPPWTGGFHEQYF. Here the CDR3 DNA reads TGTGCCAGTAGTCTACCCCCCTGGACAGGGGGGTTCCACGAGCAGTACTTC.

This clonotype was seen ten or more times. This rearrangement joins TRBV12-3 or TRBV12-4 to TRBJ1-5, with 8 bases that match TRBD1. V lost 4 bases to trimming and J lost 5 bases; unmatched junction nucleotides: 4. The CDR3 length is 14 residues. The CDR3 nucleotides are TGTGCCAGCAGTTGGGCAGGGGGCTATCAGCCCCAGCATTTT. It specifies CASSWAGGYQPQHF.

This clonotype was counted many times. V usage is TRBV2 and J usage is TRBJ2-5; D unresolved. V was trimmed by 1 base and J by 4 bases, leaving 10 bases between them. CDR3 length: 14 amino acids. Germline-derived CDR1 and CDR2 are SNHLY and FYNNEI. The CDR3 nucleotides read TGTGCCAGCAGTGAAGGGCCGGGCCCAGAGACCCAGTACTTC. Translation: CASSEGPGPETQYF.

The rearrangement joins TRBV6-2 or TRBV6-3 to TRBJ2-1; 8 bases are a match to TRBD1. The CDR3 has 12 residues. V trimming: 8 bases; J trimming: 10 bases; junction bases outside the gene matches: 7. In germline, CDR1 is MNHEY, CDR2 SVGEGT. This CDR3 reads CASGSGGWEQFF. The CDR3 DNA is TGTGCCAGCGGCTCAGGGGGCTGGGAGCAGTTCTTC.

This clonotype occurred many times. The chain couples TRBV2 to TRBJ2-4; D remains unclear. Germline-derived CDR1 and CDR2 are SNHLY and FYNNEI. The CDR3 covers 13 residues. Trimming cost V 6 bases and J 0 bases, with 6 bases left between them. CDR3 amino acids: CASRGKAKNIQYF. The CDR3 nucleotides are TGTGCCAGCAGGGGCAAAGCCAAAAACATTCAGTACTTC.

This clonotype was seen ten or more times. J is TRBJ2-3 and V is TRBV5-1, with 8 bases identical to TRBD2. This CDR3 is 14 amino acids long. Germline-derived CDR1 and CDR2 are SGHRS and YFSETQ. V was pared by 4 bases and J by 1 base, with 2 bases of the junction left unmatched. As DNA, the CDR3 is TGCGCCAGCAGCCCGGGGGGGCGCACAGATACGCAGTATTTT. Residues: CASSPGGRTDTQYF.

This clonotype showed up many times. The chain recombines TRBV2 with TRBJ1-5; D ambiguous. The CDR3 extends over 13 amino acids. Trimming stripped 4 bases from V and 7 bases from J, with 11 bases between. Germline lookup yields CDR1 SNHLY and CDR2 FYNNEI. In DNA, the CDR3 is TGTGCCAGCAGTGGGCAGGTTGAACAGCCCCAGCATTTT. Protein: CASSGQVEQPQHF. Full variable domain (rest looked up from reference TRBV2 and TRBJ1-5): EPEVTQTPSHQVTQMGQEVILRCVPISNHLYFYWYRQILGQKVEFLVSFYNNEISEKSEIFDDQFSVERPDGSNFTLKIRSTKLEDSAMYFCASSGQVEQPQHFGDGTRLSIL.

This clonotype showed up just a few times. This chain uses TRBV6-2 or TRBV6-3 with TRBJ1-5; D possibly corresponds to TRBD1 (6 bases). The CDR3 extends over 14 amino acids. Germline CDR1 and CDR2: MNHEY and SVGEGT. Trimming pared 5 bases from V and 4 bases from J, leaving 12 bases between. This CDR3 reads CASSPDRRNQPQHF. CDR3 DNA: TGTGCCAGCAGTCCGGACAGACGGAATCAGCCCCAGCATTTT.

This rearrangement joins TRBV13 to TRBJ2-1; D is uncertain. The V end was cut by 4 bases, the J end by 4 bases, with 14 bases between. The CDR3 contains 15 residues. Germline CDR1 reads PRHDT; CDR2 reads FYEKMQ (reference sequence). CDR3 nucleotide sequence: TGTGCCAGCAGCTCCGCCTCAAACCGTTACAATGAGCAGTTCTTC. It encodes CASSSASNRYNEQFF.

This clonotype was detected ten times or more. V gene TRBV2 combines with J gene TRBJ1-1; D not certain. The length of the CDR3 is 13 residues. The germline V and J ends were trimmed by 1 base and 4 bases, with 7 bases remaining between them. Germline V gene data show CDR1 as SNHLY and CDR2 as FYNNEI. The CDR3 DNA reads as TGTGCCAGCAGTGAAGAAGAGATCACTGAAGCTTTCTTT. Translated, it gives CASSEEEITEAFF.

With respect to this clonotype: A much larger clone differs by one base, so this may be a read error. The rearrangement joins TRBV2 to TRBJ2-5; D uncertain. CDR3 length: 11 amino acids. Trimming pared 6 bases from V and 1 base from J, leaving 3 bases between. Germline values: CDR1 SNHLY, CDR2 FYNNEI. The CDR3 spells CASRTQETQYF. The CDR3 nucleotides read TGTGCCAGCAGGACCCAAGAGACCCAGTACTTC.

Ten or more counts support this clonotype. The rearrangement uses TRBV11-2 and TRBJ2-7; 7 positions agree with TRBD1. The CDR3 covers 14 residues. Germline CDR1 is SGHAT and CDR2 is FQNNGV. V lost 2 bases to trimming and J lost 2 bases; unmatched junction nucleotides: 3. DNA of the CDR3: TGTGCCAGCAGCTTATCCACAGGGGCCTACGAGCAGTACTTC. Its protein is CASSLSTGAYEQYF.

This clonotype showed up many times. The V and J genes are TRBV27 and TRBJ1-5; weak D call: TRBD1 (5 bases). The CDR3 runs 15 residues. V gave up 6 bases and J gave up 4 bases, with 16 bases separating them. Germline V lookup: CDR1 MNHEY, CDR2 SMNVEV (reference sequence). CDR3 residues: CASRESGTRNQPQHF. The CDR3, as DNA: TGTGCCAGCAGAGAATCCGGGACCCGAAATCAGCCCCAGCATTTT.

The sample holds a few counts of this clonotype. The rearrangement joins TRBV5-1 to TRBJ2-1, with D possibly being TRBD1 (6 bases). Gene TRBJ2-3 matches the end of the DNA better, so the J call may be wrong. CDR3 size: 15 residues. Germline CDR1 reads SGHRS; CDR2 reads YFSETQ. The CDR3 DNA follows: TGCGCCAGCAGCCACACGGGACAAGGTATAGATACGCAGTATTTT. Protein: CASSHTGQGIDTQYF.

This clonotype was counted between two and nine times. The rearrangement links TRBV12-3 or TRBV12-4 to TRBJ2-3; 8 bases agree with TRBD2. The CDR3 spans 16 residues. The V and J ends lost 3 bases and 3 bases, in that order; junction bases with no gene match: 8. The DNA for the CDR3 is TGTGCCAGCAGTTTGCTACGTAGCGGGGTAACAGATACGCAGTATTTT. Translation gives CASSLLRSGVTDTQYF.

The rearrangement joins TRBV11-2 to TRBJ2-2, with 9 bases matching TRBD1. With 1 base clipped from V and 5 bases from J, the junction kept 2 bases outside the gene matches. The V gene's germline CDR1 is SGHAT and CDR2 FQNNGV. The CDR3 consists of 15 residues. In nucleotides, the CDR3 is TGTGCCAGCAGCTTAGGGGACAGGGAGACCGGGGAGCTGTTTTTT. Its translation is CASSLGDRETGELFF.